These 21 T cell receptor beta chains came from one sample sequenced in a study of cytomegalovirus exposure and HLA in healthy donors. Assay used: immunoSEQ multiplex PCR; TCRdb lists only in-frame clones, some missing. This table holds tens of thousands of clones, 85% to 95% found once. Specimen: PBMCs. The receptors originated from a man younger than 35 in good health and CMV-seronegative.

This chain joins TRBV4-1 and TRBJ2-2; tentative D call: TRBD2 (5 bases). This CDR3 is built from 17 residues. Trimming stripped 1 base from V and 4 bases from J, with 16 bases between. The germline CDR1 and CDR2 sequences are MGHRA and YSYEKL. In DNA, the CDR3 is TGCGCCAGCAGCCAAGTATTGGGAGACCCCGGCACCGGGGAGCTGTTTTTT. Translated, it gives CASSQVLGDPGTGELFF.

This sequence joins TRBV2 and TRBJ1-2; D is undetermined. Germline V gene data show CDR1 as SNHLY and CDR2 as FYNNEI. The CDR3 has 14 residues. The V gene lost 10 bases and the J gene lost 8 bases, with 23 bases spanning the gap. The CDR3, as DNA: TGTGCCACCGTCCCGGCACTCTCTGGGAGCGGCTACACCTTC. This sequence encodes CATVPALSGSGYTF.

CDR3 bases: TGCGCCAGCAGCCAGAGGGACTTCCTGTTGGCAGATACGCAGTATTTT. Its translation is CASSQRDFLLADTQYF. This chain connects TRBV4-1 to TRBJ2-3; tentative D call: TRBD2 (6 bases). This CDR3 comprises 16 residues. CDR1 and CDR2 from the germline V gene are MGHRA and YSYEKL. Trimming removed 3 bases from V and 4 bases from J, with 17 bases in between.

V and J are TRBV19 and TRBJ1-1; D unresolved. The CDR3 is made up of 16 amino acids. Per germline, CDR1 LNHDA and CDR2 SQIVND (reference sequence). V was trimmed by 3 bases and J by 10 bases, leaving 24 bases between them. CDR3 in DNA: TGTGCCAGTAGTATCGTCTTCCCGGGTGACGGGATGGGAGCTTTCTTT. Protein sequence: CASSIVFPGDGMGAFF.

This clone was detected only once. This sequence joins TRBV29-1 and TRBJ2-6, with D possibly being TRBD1 (5 bases). Germline CDR1 reads SQVTM; CDR2 reads ANQGSEA. V was clipped by 4 bases and J by 4 bases, with 11 bases between them. This CDR3 has 14 amino acids. The CDR3 DNA is TGCAGCGTTGGGCAGGGAACCGGGGCCAACGTCCTGACTTTC. This translates into CSVGQGTGANVLTF.

The chain couples TRBV7-9 to TRBJ2-7, with D perhaps TRBD1 (6 bases). This CDR3 has 15 amino acids. V was trimmed by 4 bases and J by 0 bases, leaving 13 bases between them. Germline CDR1 reads SEHNR; CDR2 reads FQNEAQ (reference sequence). The CDR3 loop is CASSSIGGFSYEQYF. CDR3 nucleotide sequence: TGTGCCAGCAGCTCCATAGGGGGATTCTCCTACGAGCAGTACTTC.

The sample holds one count of this clone. J is TRBJ2-1 and V is TRBV6-5; TRBD1 matches 7 bases. With 2 bases clipped from V and 7 bases from J, the junction kept 2 bases outside the gene matches. This CDR3 comprises 13 residues. Germline V gene lookup returns CDR1 MNHEY and CDR2 SVGAGI. The CDR3 reads CASSYEGANEQFF. CDR3 DNA sequence: TGTGCCAGCAGTTACGAGGGGGCAAATGAGCAGTTCTTC.

J is TRBJ1-2 and V is TRBV5-6; 10 positions match TRBD1. This CDR3 region has 14 residues. Germline CDR1 is SGHDT and CDR2 is YYEEEE. Germline trimming cut 4 bases from V and 4 bases from J; bases unmatched to any gene: 4. CDR3 in DNA: TGTGCCAGCAGCCCGGGACAGGGGTCCTATGGCTACACCTTC. It is translated as CASSPGQGSYGYTF.

This chain links TRBV15 with TRBJ1-5; tentative D call: TRBD1 (6 bases). CDR1 is LNHNV and CDR2 is YYDKDF in the germline V gene (reference sequence). This CDR3 has 13 amino acids. Trimming took off 3 bases at V and 5 bases at J, with 8 bases between the two ends. CDR3 sequence (DNA): TGTGCCACCAGCAGCTACAGGGATCAGCCCCAGCATTTT. Its translation: CATSSYRDQPQHF.

V gene TRBV2 combines with J gene TRBJ2-4; 10 bases match TRBD1. J lost 3 bases, V lost 2 bases, and 7 bases had no gene match. CDR1 and CDR2 (germline): SNHLY, FYNNEI. This CDR3 spans 17 amino acids. CDR3 nucleotides: TGTGCCAGCAGTGAACCGGGACAGGGGTACGGCAAAAACATTCAGTACTTC. Encoded protein: CASSEPGQGYGKNIQYF.

This rearrangement joins TRBV7-3 to TRBJ1-1; maybe TRBD1 (5 bases). The CDR3 runs to 13 residues. Germline-derived CDR1 and CDR2 are SGHTA and FQGTGA. Trimming pared 4 bases from V and 6 bases from J, leaving 12 bases between. The chain's CDR3 is CASSYGGGAEAFF. The CDR3 region has the DNA TGTGCCAGCAGCTATGGGGGAGGGGCTGAAGCTTTCTTT. The complete variable domain, with remaining parts taken from reference TRBV7-3 and TRBJ1-1, reads GAGVSQTPSNKVTEKGKYVELRCDPISGHTALYWYRQSLGQGPEFLIYFQGTGAADDSGLPNDRFFAVRPEGSVSTLKIQRTERGDSAVYLCASSYGGGAEAFFGQGTRLTVV.

Only a few counts were recorded for this clone. V usage is TRBV19 and J usage is TRBJ1-2; TRBD1 is a possible D gene (6 bases). CDR1 is LNHDA and CDR2 is SQIVND in the germline V gene (reference sequence). The CDR3 sequence is 12 residues long. The V and J ends lost 5 bases and 5 bases respectively, with 9 bases between them. In nucleotides, the CDR3 is TGTGCCAGTAGTGTGGACAGATATGGCTACACCTTC. This translates into CASSVDRYGYTF.

The chain couples TRBV4-3 to TRBJ2-7; D ambiguous. The CDR3 loop spans 15 amino acids. V was trimmed by 2 bases and J by 2 bases, leaving 13 bases between them. CDR1 LGHNA and CDR2 YSLEER come from the germline V gene. CDR3 coding DNA: TGCGCCAGCAGCCAATCCCCCAGTGGAGCCTACGAGCAGTACTTC. It codes for CASSQSPSGAYEQYF.

This clone has just one count. This chain connects TRBV30 to TRBJ2-2; 12 bases are a match to TRBD2. The CDR3 sequence is 16 residues long. Germline CDR1 GTSNPN, CDR2 SVGIG (reference sequence). The V segment lost 2 bases and the J segment 4 bases; nucleotides outside the gene matches: 5. CDR3 amino acids: CAWSSGLAGTTGELFF. In DNA, the CDR3 is TGTGCCTGGAGTTCCGGACTAGCGGGAACCACCGGGGAGCTGTTTTTT.

The J gene is TRBJ2-1, the V gene TRBV6-5; a possible D gene is TRBD1 (6 bases). V lost 8 bases, J lost 5 bases, and 19 bases lay in between. The CDR3 is 15 residues long. From germline, CDR1 is MNHEY and CDR2 SVGAGI. The CDR3 reads CASGVRVGGDNEQFF. CDR3 in DNA: TGTGCCAGCGGCGTGAGGGTAGGGGGAGACAATGAGCAGTTCTTC.

This clone came up once. V usage is TRBV7-6 and J usage is TRBJ2-5; D gene ambiguous. Germline loops: CDR1 SGHVS, CDR2 FNYEAQ. With 1 base removed from V and 2 bases from J, the gap between germline ends came to 8 bases. The CDR3 is 14 residues long. This CDR3 is CASSLVEAQETQYF. The CDR3 coding sequence is TGTGCCAGCAGCTTAGTTGAGGCACAAGAGACCCAGTACTTC.

The V and J genes are TRBV7-2 and TRBJ2-1, with 12 bases aligning to TRBD2. CDR1 and CDR2 from the germline V gene are SGHTA and FQGNSA. This CDR3 is 15 amino acids long. V shed 4 bases and J 5 bases; nucleotides not matched to a gene: 3. The CDR3 loop reads CASSSWTSGNNEQFF. DNA of the CDR3: TGTGCCAGCAGCTCTTGGACTAGCGGGAACAATGAGCAGTTCTTC.

The CDR3 nucleotides read TGTGCCAGCAGCTCTTCAGTGACAGATACGCAGTATTTT. Translating it yields CASSSSVTDTQYF. This rearrangement joins TRBV27 to TRBJ2-3; D ambiguous. CDR3 length: 13 residues. From germline, CDR1 is MNHEY and CDR2 SMNVEV (reference sequence). V dropped 6 bases and J dropped 3 bases, with 10 bases sitting between them.

The rearrangement joins TRBV19 to TRBJ2-3; TRBD1 agrees at 8 bases. Trimming at V came to 7 bases and at J to 5 bases, leaving 8 bases not matched to a gene. This CDR3 has 14 amino acids. The germline V gene encodes CDR1 LNHDA and CDR2 SQIVND (reference sequence). This chain's CDR3 is CASTFGTGVDTQYF. The CDR3, as DNA: TGTGCCAGTACCTTCGGGACAGGAGTAGATACGCAGTATTTT.

The chain joins TRBV27 to TRBJ1-2; 7 bases align to TRBD1. The trim removed 6 bases at V and 3 bases at J, leaving 7 bases unmatched. This CDR3 is 14 amino acids long. Germline assignment: CDR1 MNHEY and CDR2 SMNVEV (reference sequence). This CDR3 is CASSPGQAHYGYTF. The CDR3 DNA reads as TGTGCCAGCAGCCCTGGACAGGCGCACTATGGCTACACCTTC.

The rearrangement uses TRBV6-5 and TRBJ2-1, with a tentative D call TRBD1 (6 bases). The CDR3 extends over 16 amino acids. Germline lookup yields CDR1 MNHEY and CDR2 SVGAGI. V lost 0 bases, J lost 5 bases, and 14 bases lay in between. CDR3 coding DNA: TGTGCCAGCAGTTACTCCCCTGGGACACAAAACAATGAGCAGTTCTTC. Encoded protein: CASSYSPGTQNNEQFF.